Shown below are 30 T cell receptor beta chains from a single sample sequenced in a study of T-cell memory formation after mild COVID-19. TCRdb processed the 5' RACE reads anew with MiXCR; each CDR3 protein has one entry. The sample lists roughly 130,000 distinct CDR3 sequences, about 16% occurring once. The specimen was PBMCs or a T cell subset sorted from them (not recorded which). The receptors were gathered from an adult woman who had mild COVID-19 (a few samples of this study predate the infection). Cell type and time point are not known.

V is TRBV19 and J is TRBJ2-2; tentative D call: TRBD1 (6 bases). CDR1 and CDR2 from the germline V gene are LNHDA and SQIVND (reference sequence). The CDR3 is 14 amino acids. Trimming removed 8 bases from V and 6 bases from J, with 16 bases in between. CDR3 bases: TGTGCCAGTTCTACACTTCAGGGGCCCGGGGAGCTGTTTTTT. Translation: CASSTLQGPGELFF.

This clonotype has more than one count but fewer than ten. V gene TRBV5-1 combines with J gene TRBJ1-2; perhaps TRBD1 as D (6 bases). Germline V gene sequence: CDR1 SGHRS, CDR2 YFSETQ. This CDR3 contains 15 residues. Trimming removed 4 bases at V and 2 bases at J, with 15 bases between. CDR3 in amino acids: CASSGAGVVNYGYTF. CDR3 DNA: TGCGCCAGCAGCGGCGCAGGGGTTGTCAACTATGGCTACACCTTC.

Only a few counts were recorded for this clonotype. V and J are TRBV5-6 and TRBJ2-7, with D possibly matching TRBD1 (6 bases). The CDR3 has 14 residues. In germline, CDR1 is SGHDT, CDR2 YYEEEE. Trimming removed 4 bases at V and 2 bases at J, with 13 bases between. CDR3 sequence reads: CASSLGTSTYEQYF. The CDR3 DNA is TGTGCCAGCAGCCTCGGGACATCGACCTACGAGCAGTACTTC.

This clonotype was recorded a few times. The gene calls are TRBV20-1 and TRBJ2-3; D is unresolved. Germline V lookup: CDR1 DFQATT, CDR2 SNEGSKA (reference sequence). V lost 5 bases, J lost 8 bases, and 14 bases lay in between. The CDR3 sequence is 12 residues long. The CDR3 DNA follows: TGCAGTGCTGAGGAAAGTCACAGTACGCAGTATTTT. Protein sequence: CSAEESHSTQYF.

This clonotype is deemed medium-sized. The chain employs TRBV27 and TRBJ2-5; D unresolved. V was cut by 6 bases and J by 1 base, with 9 bases left in between. The CDR3 has 13 residues. Germline assignment: CDR1 MNHEY and CDR2 SMNVEV (reference sequence). The CDR3 DNA is TGTGCCAGCAGCTTCGGAATCCAAGAGACCCAGTACTTC. Its protein product is CASSFGIQETQYF.

This clonotype has just a few counts. This chain uses TRBV5-1 with TRBJ1-1; D is ambiguous. Germline V gives CDR1 SGHRS, CDR2 YFSETQ. This CDR3 is built from 14 residues. Trimming took off 0 bases at V and 7 bases at J, with 13 bases between the two ends. The CDR3 DNA follows: TGCGCCAGCAGCTTGGGCAATCTCCGGGATGAAGCTTTCTTT. Its translation is CASSLGNLRDEAFF.

This clonotype was detected only a few times. The chain uses TRBV2 and TRBJ2-1; D not resolved. In germline, CDR1 is SNHLY, CDR2 FYNNEI. V shed 3 bases and J shed 0 bases, with 6 bases lying between them. The CDR3 contains 14 residues. The CDR3 here is CASSDGRSYNEQFF. The CDR3 coding sequence is TGTGCCAGCAGTGACGGGCGCTCCTACAATGAGCAGTTCTTC.

This clonotype was seen only a few times. This chain uses TRBV3-1 with TRBJ1-6, with D hard to call. Trimming cost V 3 bases and J 7 bases, with 16 bases left between them. Germline values: CDR1 LGHDT, CDR2 YNNKEL (reference sequence). This CDR3 spans 16 amino acids. The CDR3 spells CASSQVEGGLNSPLHF. CDR3 sequence (DNA): TGTGCCAGCAGCCAGGTTGAAGGTGGGCTGAATTCACCCCTCCACTTT.

The chain joins TRBV24-1 to TRBJ2-1; D remains unclear. Germline V gives CDR1 KGHDR, CDR2 SFDVKD. The V and J ends lost 8 bases and 1 base respectively, with 17 bases between them. The CDR3 loop spans 16 amino acids. DNA for the CDR3: TGTGCCACCATGTCGGACGCAGCAGGTTCCTACAATGAGCAGTTCTTC. This sequence encodes CATMSDAAGSYNEQFF.

The chain carries TRBV20-1 and TRBJ1-2; no clear D. V was trimmed by 5 bases and J by 4 bases, leaving 11 bases between them. Germline values: CDR1 DFQATT, CDR2 SNEGSKA (reference sequence). The CDR3 contains 12 residues. The CDR3 spells CSALVLSYGYTF. The CDR3 DNA follows: TGCAGTGCTCTGGTACTTAGCTATGGCTACACCTTC.

This clonotype was found many times. One end of the junction fails to match germline, which may point to a read error. The chain links TRBV27 to TRBJ2-7; a weak D match, TRBD2 (6 bases). Germline V gene lookup returns CDR1 MNHEY and CDR2 SMNVEV (reference sequence). The CDR3 is 13 amino acids. The CDR3 nucleotides read TGCGCCAGCAGCTTGGGGGGTTCCTACGAGCAGTACTTC. Protein sequence: CASSLGGSYEQYF.

This chain connects TRBV19 to TRBJ2-6, with D unresolved. Germline V gives CDR1 LNHDA, CDR2 SQIVND (reference sequence). Trimming cost V 5 bases and J 2 bases, with 10 bases left between them. CDR3 size: 15 residues. CDR3 residues: CASSWTGAGANVLTF. DNA for the CDR3: TGTGCCAGTAGTTGGACCGGTGCTGGGGCCAACGTCCTGACTTTC.

V is TRBV6-5 and J is TRBJ2-1; D possibly corresponds to TRBD2 (6 bases). CDR3 size: 14 residues. V shed 8 bases and J shed 5 bases, with 16 bases lying between them. Looked up from germline, CDR1 is MNHEY and CDR2 is SVGAGI. CDR3 DNA: TGTGCCAGCCGTCGACTAGGATTAGACAATGAGCAGTTCTTC. Translating it yields CASRRLGLDNEQFF.

A few counts support this clonotype. V usage is TRBV20-1 and J usage is TRBJ2-1; 8 bases agree with TRBD2. CDR1 is DFQATT and CDR2 is SNEGSKA in the germline V gene (reference sequence). V lost 4 bases, J lost 10 bases, and 6 bases stayed unmatched. The CDR3 is made up of 12 amino acids. The CDR3 region has the DNA TGCAGTGCTACAGCGGGGGCGGGCGAGCAGTTCTTC. Protein: CSATAGAGEQFF.

This chain uses TRBV12-3 or TRBV12-4 with TRBJ2-7; D not resolved. V was clipped by 1 base and J by 5 bases, with 12 bases between them. The length of the CDR3 is 14 residues. Here the CDR3 DNA reads TGTGCCAGCAGTTTAGGGGTATTTACGAACGAGCAGTACTTC. Protein: CASSLGVFTNEQYF.

In this sample, this clonotype turned up many times. The J gene is TRBJ2-1, the V gene TRBV6-5, with TRBD1 identical over 9 bases. This CDR3 is 13 amino acids long. Per germline, CDR1 MNHEY and CDR2 SVGAGI. V was clipped by 2 bases and J by 7 bases; unmatched bases: 0. The CDR3 DNA is TGTGCCAGCAGTTACGACAGGGGGAATGAGCAGTTCTTC. Protein product: CASSYDRGNEQFF.

At least ten counts were recorded for this clonotype. The J gene is TRBJ2-1, the V gene TRBV6-5, with D possibly being TRBD2 (5 bases). Germline V gene lookup returns CDR1 MNHEY and CDR2 SVGAGI. The ends were cut back, 1 base at V and 0 bases at J, with 10 bases in the middle. The CDR3 is 16 residues long. The CDR3 DNA is TGTGCCAGCAGTTACTTAGGAGGAAGCTCCTACAATGAGCAGTTCTTC. It translates to CASSYLGGSSYNEQFF.

This chain links TRBV27 with TRBJ2-5, with 11 bases aligning to TRBD1. This CDR3 has 15 residues. With 6 bases clipped from V and 5 bases from J, the junction kept 8 bases outside the gene matches. Germline CDR1 reads MNHEY; CDR2 reads SMNVEV (reference sequence). The CDR3 sequence is CASSAGTGGMETQYF. The CDR3 DNA reads TGTGCCAGCAGCGCCGGGACAGGGGGGATGGAGACCCAGTACTTC.

The chain uses TRBV5-6 and TRBJ2-3; no clear D gene. CDR3 length: 15 amino acids. Germline values: CDR1 SGHDT, CDR2 YYEEEE. Trimming cost V 0 bases and J 1 base, with 9 bases left between them. The CDR3 nucleotides are TGTGCCAGCAGCTTGGAGGGCGGTGGCACAGATACGCAGTATTTT. This sequence encodes CASSLEGGGTDTQYF.

The gene calls are TRBV10-3 and TRBJ2-3; D not resolved. The ends were cut back, 11 bases at V and 5 bases at J, with 8 bases in the middle. Germline CDR1 ENHRY, CDR2 SYGVKD. The CDR3 loop spans 10 amino acids. The CDR3 bases are TGTGCCGCCGGTATAGATACGCAGTATTTT. Translation: CAAGIDTQYF.

This clonotype was counted a few times. The V and J genes are TRBV6-6 and TRBJ2-7; D not certain. Deletions cut 0 bases from V and 6 bases from J, with 15 bases between. The germline V gene has CDR1 MNHNY and CDR2 SVGAGI (reference sequence). This CDR3 spans 15 amino acids. As DNA, the CDR3 is TGTGCCAGCAGTTACTCAAGGAATCAATTGAGCGAGCAGTACTTC. This encodes CASSYSRNQLSEQYF.

This sequence joins TRBV29-1 and TRBJ2-2; perhaps TRBD1 as D (6 bases). The CDR3 has 15 residues. Trimming pared 6 bases from V and 2 bases from J, leaving 16 bases between. Germline V gene data show CDR1 as SQVTM and CDR2 as ANQGSEA. The CDR3 DNA reads as TGCAGCGTCTCTAGGGGACACCTTAACACCGGGGAGCTGTTTTTT. As protein: CSVSRGHLNTGELFF.

This clonotype was seen ten or more times. The CDR3 region has the DNA TGCGCCAGCAGCGCGATTACAGGGGGCGATGCTTTCTTT. Residues: CASSAITGGDAFF. V is TRBV5-1 and J is TRBJ1-1; TRBD1 matches at 9 bases. This CDR3 is built from 13 residues. CDR1 is SGHRS and CDR2 is YFSETQ in the germline V gene. The trim removed 4 bases at V and 11 bases at J, leaving 9 bases unmatched.

The J gene is TRBJ1-4, the V gene TRBV6-2 or TRBV6-3; TRBD1 agrees at 7 bases. Germline V gene lookup returns CDR1 MNHEY and CDR2 SVGEGT. Trimming at V came to 5 bases and at J to 0 bases, leaving 6 bases not matched to a gene. The CDR3 extends over 16 amino acids. Here the CDR3 reads CASSVQGTTTNEKLFF. The DNA for the CDR3 is TGTGCCAGCAGTGTACAGGGGACTACAACTAATGAAAAACTGTTTTTT.

This chain links TRBV6-5 with TRBJ2-1; D gene unclear. Trimming removed 0 bases at V and 7 bases at J, with 10 bases between. The CDR3 has 14 residues. Germline loops: CDR1 MNHEY, CDR2 SVGAGI. For the CDR3, the DNA is TGTGCCAGCAGTTACTCGAGGCACAAGAATGAGCAGTTCTTC. Protein sequence: CASSYSRHKNEQFF.

This sequence joins TRBV19 and TRBJ1-4; the D is unclear. The CDR3 spans 13 residues. Trimming removed 7 bases at V and 7 bases at J, with 13 bases between. CDR1 is LNHDA, CDR2 SQIVND, per germline (reference sequence). The CDR3 nucleotides are TGTGCCAGTATTAGTCTAGGACGTGAAAAACTGTTTTTT. Amino acid sequence: CASISLGREKLFF.

This clonotype was detected a few times. V and J are TRBV4-1 and TRBJ2-3; 8 bases line up with TRBD1. The CDR3 loop spans 18 amino acids. CDR1 and CDR2 (germline): MGHRA, YSYEKL. Losses at the gene ends were 3 bases for V and 0 bases for J; bases not matched to a gene: 11. CDR3 in DNA: TGCGCCAGCAGCCAGATTGAGTCTGGACAGGGAAGCACAGATACGCAGTATTTT. This translates into CASSQIESGQGSTDTQYF.

This clonotype occurred a few times. V gene TRBV12-3 or TRBV12-4 combines with J gene TRBJ2-3; TRBD2 matches at 7 bases. The CDR3 consists of 20 residues. After removal of 3 bases from V and 0 bases from J, the junction contained 18 bases not matched to a gene. DNA for the CDR3: TGTGCCAGCAGTTTGCGGACGCGGGGGATACGACCCCCTAGCACAGATACGCAGTATTTT. Protein product: CASSLRTRGIRPPSTDTQYF.

The chain uses TRBV20-1 and TRBJ1-5; D gene ambiguous. Trimming removed 6 bases from V and 0 bases from J, with 15 bases in between. This CDR3 spans 15 amino acids. Looked up from germline, CDR1 is DFQATT and CDR2 is SNEGSKA (reference sequence). The CDR3 sequence is CSAQTLPYSNQPQHF. The CDR3 DNA sequence: TGCAGTGCGCAGACCCTACCTTATAGCAATCAGCCCCAGCATTTT.

This clonotype was counted between two and nine times. The chain joins TRBV4-2 to TRBJ1-2; D possibly corresponds to TRBD1 (6 bases). V lost 2 bases and J 2 bases, leaving 15 bases between the germline ends. The CDR3 runs to 16 residues. From germline, CDR1 is LGHNA and CDR2 YNFKEQ. The DNA for the CDR3 is TGTGCCAGCAGCCAACGACAGACAGGCCCAAACTATGGCTACACCTTC. Protein sequence: CASSQRQTGPNYGYTF.